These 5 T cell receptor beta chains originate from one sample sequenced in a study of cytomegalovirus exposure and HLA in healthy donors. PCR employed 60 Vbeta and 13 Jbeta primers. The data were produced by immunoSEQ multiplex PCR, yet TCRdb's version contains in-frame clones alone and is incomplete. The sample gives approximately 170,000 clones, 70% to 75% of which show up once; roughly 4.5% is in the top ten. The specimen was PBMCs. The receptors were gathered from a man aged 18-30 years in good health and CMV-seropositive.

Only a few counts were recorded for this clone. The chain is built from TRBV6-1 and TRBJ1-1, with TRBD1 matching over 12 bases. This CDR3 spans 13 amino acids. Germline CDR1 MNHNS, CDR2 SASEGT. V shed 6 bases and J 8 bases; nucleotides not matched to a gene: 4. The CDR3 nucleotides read TGTGCCAGCAGGGTGGGACAGGGGGCGGAAGCTTTCTTT. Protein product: CASRVGQGAEAFF.

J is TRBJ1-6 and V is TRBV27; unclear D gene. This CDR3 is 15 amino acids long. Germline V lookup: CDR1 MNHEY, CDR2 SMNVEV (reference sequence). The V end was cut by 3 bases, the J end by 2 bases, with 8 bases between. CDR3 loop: CASSLDSPYNSPLHF. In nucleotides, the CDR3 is TGTGCCAGCAGTTTGGATAGCCCCTATAATTCACCCCTCCACTTT.

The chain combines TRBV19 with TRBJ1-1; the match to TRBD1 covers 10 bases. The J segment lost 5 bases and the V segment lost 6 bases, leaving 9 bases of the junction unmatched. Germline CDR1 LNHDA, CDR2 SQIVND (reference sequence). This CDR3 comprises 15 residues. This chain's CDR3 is CASRTGQGIITEAFF. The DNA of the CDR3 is TGTGCCAGTAGAACGGGACAGGGGATTATTACTGAAGCTTTCTTT.

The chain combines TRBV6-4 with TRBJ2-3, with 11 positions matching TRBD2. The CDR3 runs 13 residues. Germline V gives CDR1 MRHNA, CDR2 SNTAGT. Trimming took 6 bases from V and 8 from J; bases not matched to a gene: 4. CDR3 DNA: TGTGCCAGCAGCGAGGGACTAGCGGCTACGCAGTATTTT. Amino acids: CASSEGLAATQYF.

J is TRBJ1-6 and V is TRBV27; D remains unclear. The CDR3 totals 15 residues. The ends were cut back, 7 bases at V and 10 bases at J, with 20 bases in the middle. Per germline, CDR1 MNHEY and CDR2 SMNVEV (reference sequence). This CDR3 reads CASMRDTGFSSPLHF. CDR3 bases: TGTGCCAGCATGAGGGATACGGGTTTTAGCTCACCCCTCCACTTT.